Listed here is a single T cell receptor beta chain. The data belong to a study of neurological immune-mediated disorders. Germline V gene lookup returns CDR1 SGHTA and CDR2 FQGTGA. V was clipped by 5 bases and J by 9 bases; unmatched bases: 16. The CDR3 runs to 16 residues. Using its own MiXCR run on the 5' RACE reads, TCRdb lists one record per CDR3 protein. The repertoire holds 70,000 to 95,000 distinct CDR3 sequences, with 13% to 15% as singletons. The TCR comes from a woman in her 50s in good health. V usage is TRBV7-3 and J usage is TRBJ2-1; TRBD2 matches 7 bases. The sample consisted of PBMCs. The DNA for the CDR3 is TGTGCCAGCAGCCTAAGGCTCGGGGGAGGGATAGGTGAGCAGTTCTTC. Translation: CASSLRLGGGIGEQFF.